The rows below give T cell receptor beta chains drawn from one sample of a study of blood T cell repertoires in COVID-19. Some clones are missing from TCRdb's copy, which holds only in-frame ones; the method was immunoSEQ multiplex PCR. The table lists 130,000 or so clones, just over 85% of them singletons. The sequencing input was peripheral blood. The receptors were gathered from a woman aged 55-69 years with acute or convalescent COVID-19. Both conserved end residues are part of each CDR3. A D gene is named only where the DNA matches it firmly. Rows may omit the clone size; those that give it use once, few, many or a size class.

TRBJ2-4 | TRBD1 | TRBV11-3 | NA | CASSPLGQGASAKNIQYF | TGTGCCAGCAGCCCACTGGGACAGGGGGCGAGTGCGAAAAACATTCAGTACTTC
TRBJ2-3 | TRBD2 | TRBV20-1 | NA | CSASSSAGGPTDTQYF | TGCAGTGCTAGTTCTAGCGCGGGGGGGCCCACAGATACGCAGTATTTT
TRBJ1-6 | TRBD1 | TRBV5-1 | few | CASSSGQDNSPLHF | TGCGCCAGCAGCTCGGGACAGGATAATTCACCCCTCCACTTT
TRBJ2-5 | NA | TRBV5-5 | few | CASSLGGVGGAETQYF | TGTGCCAGCAGCTTGGGGGGCGTCGGCGGGGCGGAGACCCAGTACTTC
TRBJ2-6 | NA | TRBV6-6 | NA | CASSYPQGSGANVLTF | TGTGCCAGCAGTTACCCACAGGGCTCGGGGGCCAACGTCCTGACTTTC
TRBJ2-7 | NA | TRBV27 | many | CASSTGSGQYF | TGTGCCAGCAGTACAGGGTCCGGGCAGTACTTC
TRBJ2-3 | NA | TRBV6-5 | once | CASSYKGLWTDTQYF | TGTGCCAGCAGTTACAAGGGGTTGTGGACAGATACGCAGTATTTT
TRBJ2-6 | TRBD2 | TRBV27 | NA | CASSPDSGGASGANVLTF | TGTGCCAGCAGTCCCGATAGCGGGGGGGCTTCTGGGGCCAACGTCCTGACTTTC
TRBJ1-2 | TRBD1 | TRBV5-4 | NA | CASSSEVKQGAYTF | TGTGCCAGCAGCTCCGAGGTAAAACAGGGGGCCTACACCTTC
TRBJ1-5 | NA | TRBV6-2/TRBV6-3 | NA | CASSYLGQGSNQPQHF | TGTGCCAGCAGTTACCTCGGCCAGGGAAGTAATCAGCCCCAGCATTTT
TRBJ1-4 | NA | TRBV5-4 | NA | CASSLARMGATNEKLFF | TGTGCCAGCAGCTTGGCCAGGATGGGAGCAACTAATGAAAAACTGTTTTTT